The present T cell receptor beta chain was sequenced within a study of metastatic and nonmetastatic thyroid tumors. Study-level information: It was across blood and tumor or nodule tissue from malignant and benign thyroid patients that repertoires were compared. Broader study findings: Significantly greater TCR beta diversity was reportedly found in malignant thyroid tumors than in benign nodules (in blood and tumor).

TCRdb recomputed clones from the PCR reads via MiXCR. In the table there are under 75,000 clones, more than 15% of which are singletons. CDR1 is SGHDT, CDR2 YYEEEE, per germline. Trimming at V came to 3 bases and at J to 8 bases, leaving 4 bases not matched to a gene. This CDR3 is 12 amino acids long. Prior to thyroid surgery, none of the patients had received any treatment. As concerns this clone: Antigen specificity is unknown. Other DNA variants within this sample encode the same CDR3.

The clonotype comes from a female donor with papillary thyroid cancer or a benign thyroid nodule (not recorded which). Some clones in this sample may be carry-over from other donors' samples. The specimen was blood. V gene TRBV5-6 combines with J gene TRBJ2-7; 8 positions agree with TRBD1. The CDR3, as DNA: TGTGCCAGCAGCTGGGGGGACAGGAAGCAGTACTTC. Translating it yields CASSWGDRKQYF.